Shown below are 4 T cell receptor beta chains from a single sample sequenced in a study of cytomegalovirus exposure and HLA in healthy donors. It was with 60 Vbeta and 13 Jbeta primers that the PCR ran. The protocol was immunoSEQ multiplex PCR, while the TCRdb copy is restricted to in-frame clones and leaves out a portion. The sample holds 150,000 to 200,000 clones, 70% to 85% seen once. Sample: PBMCs. Receptor source: a man aged 50-60 years in good health and CMV-seropositive.

This chain connects TRBV9 to TRBJ1-2, with TRBD1 as a possible D gene (5 bases). The CDR3 has 14 amino acids. Trimming took 0 bases from V and 2 from J, leaving 8 bases between them. Germline values: CDR1 SGDLS, CDR2 YYNGEE. CDR3: CASSVDQGNYGYTF. As DNA, the CDR3 is TGTGCCAGCAGCGTAGATCAGGGAAACTATGGCTACACCTTC.

The V and J genes are TRBV27 and TRBJ1-2; TRBD1 agrees at 9 bases. The CDR3 has 16 residues. Germline CDR1 is MNHEY and CDR2 is SMNVEV (reference sequence). With 5 bases clipped from V and 2 bases from J, the junction kept 9 bases outside the gene matches. The CDR3 DNA reads as TGTGCCAGCAGTGACTCCGGGACAGGGAAAAACTATGGCTACACCTTC. Translating it yields CASSDSGTGKNYGYTF.

The V gene is TRBV19, the J gene TRBJ1-1; tentative D call: TRBD1 (5 bases). Trimming pared 1 base from V and 5 bases from J, leaving 20 bases between. Germline lookup yields CDR1 LNHDA and CDR2 SQIVND (reference sequence). The CDR3 extends over 17 amino acids. CDR3 DNA sequence: TGTGCCAGTAGTATAGTCTACCCTCCACAGGTGATGACTGAAGCTTTCTTT. It codes for CASSIVYPPQVMTEAFF.

The chain combines TRBV7-9 with TRBJ1-1; D gene uncertain. CDR3 length: 16 amino acids. V was clipped by 1 base and J by 3 bases, with 15 bases between them. The germline V gene has CDR1 SEHNR and CDR2 FQNEAQ (reference sequence). DNA for the CDR3: TGTGCCAGCAGCTTAGTGCCCTCAGGCGATGACACTGAAGCTTTCTTT. This gives the protein CASSLVPSGDDTEAFF.